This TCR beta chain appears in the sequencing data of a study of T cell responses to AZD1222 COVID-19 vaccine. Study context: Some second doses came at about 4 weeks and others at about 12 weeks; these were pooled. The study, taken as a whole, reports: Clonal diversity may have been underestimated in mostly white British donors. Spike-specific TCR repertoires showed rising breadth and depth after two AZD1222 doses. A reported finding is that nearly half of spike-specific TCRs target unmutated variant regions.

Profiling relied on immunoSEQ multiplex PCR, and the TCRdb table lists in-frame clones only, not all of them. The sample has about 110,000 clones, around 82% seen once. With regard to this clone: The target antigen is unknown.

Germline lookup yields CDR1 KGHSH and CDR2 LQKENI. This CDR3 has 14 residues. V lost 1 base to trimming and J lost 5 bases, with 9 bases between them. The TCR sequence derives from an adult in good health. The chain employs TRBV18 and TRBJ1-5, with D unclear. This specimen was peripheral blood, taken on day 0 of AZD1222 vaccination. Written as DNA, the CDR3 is TGTGCCAGCTCACCACAGGGAGCTTATCAGCCCCAGCATTTT. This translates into CASSPQGAYQPQHF.